These T cell receptor beta chains were read from a single sample in a study of T cells in Graves' hyperthyroidism and ophthalmopathy. TCRdb itself ran the multiplex PCR reads through MiXCR, one entry per CDR3 protein. There are 500,000 to 600,000 distinct CDR3 sequences in the sample; less than 20% occur only once, and about 50% lies in the top ten. Source material: blood. The receptors come from a man between 40 and 49 years old with Graves' ophthalmopathy. Both conserved end residues are part of each CDR3. Fields, in order: CDR3 protein, CDR3 DNA, D gene, clone size, V gene, J gene. A D gene is named only where the DNA matches it firmly. A row's size may be missing; if present it is once, few, many or a size class.

CDR3: CASSPRFAGYNEQFF
DNA: TGTGCCAGCAGCCCCCGTTTCGCGGGTTACAATGAGCAGTTCTTC
D: -
size: few
V: TRBV9
J: TRBJ2-1

CDR3: CASSNSGTTVAKNIQYF
DNA: TGTGCCAGCAGTAACTCCGGGACCACCGTAGCCAAAAACATTCAGTACTTC
D: -
size: few
V: TRBV28
J: TRBJ2-4

CDR3: CATSDFGGGGHTF
DNA: TGTGCCACCAGTGATTTCGGGGGCGGCGGCCACACCTTC
D: -
size: -
V: TRBV24-1
J: TRBJ1-2

CDR3: CAHRGSGGSYEQYF
DNA: TGTGCCCACCGGGGGTCGGGAGGAAGCTACGAGCAGTACTTC
D: TRBD2
size: many
V: TRBV28
J: TRBJ2-7

CDR3: CASSGTTTFGNSPLHF
DNA: TGCGCCAGCAGCGGGACGACCACCTTTGGTAATTCACCCCTCCACTTT
D: -
size: -
V: TRBV5-1
J: TRBJ1-6

CDR3: CASSRTADTEAFF
DNA: TGTGCCAGCTCAAGGACAGCCGACACTGAAGCTTTCTTT
D: -
size: few
V: TRBV18
J: TRBJ1-1

CDR3: CASSGPGQGNTEAFF
DNA: TGTGCCAGCAGTGGACCGGGACAGGGGAACACTGAAGCTTTCTTT
D: TRBD1
size: few
V: TRBV2
J: TRBJ1-1

CDR3: CAWIAPYTEAFF
DNA: TGTGCCTGGATAGCCCCCTATACTGAAGCTTTCTTT
D: -
size: -
V: TRBV30
J: TRBJ1-1

CDR3: CASSERDFTSYEQYF
DNA: TGTGCCAGCAGCGAACGGGACTTCACTTCCTACGAGCAGTACTTC
D: -
size: many
V: TRBV7-2
J: TRBJ2-7

CDR3: CASSQGQGANEQFF
DNA: TGTGCTAGCAGCCAAGGACAGGGGGCGAATGAGCAGTTCTTC
D: TRBD1
size: many
V: TRBV7-7
J: TRBJ2-1

CDR3: CSARGRRAEQYF
DNA: TGCAGTGCTAGAGGTCGGAGAGCCGAGCAGTACTTC
D: -
size: -
V: TRBV20-1
J: TRBJ2-7

CDR3: CSVEAGDTQYF
DNA: TGCAGCGTTGAAGCGGGGGATACGCAGTATTTT
D: -
size: many
V: TRBV29-1
J: TRBJ2-3

CDR3: CASNRGSRNNEQFF
DNA: TGTGCCAGCAACCGGGGGAGTCGAAACAATGAGCAGTTCTTC
D: -
size: many
V: TRBV6-2/TRBV6-3
J: TRBJ2-1

CDR3: CASTSAAVMGTQYF
DNA: TGTGCCAGCACCTCTGCCGCCGTTATGGGGACGCAGTATTTT
D: -
size: -
V: TRBV6-2/TRBV6-3
J: TRBJ2-3

CDR3: CASSQEGMASAYSYEQYF
DNA: TGTGCCAGCAGCCAAGAAGGAATGGCTTCGGCGTATAGTTACGAGCAGTACTTC
D: -
size: few
V: TRBV4-2
J: TRBJ2-7

CDR3: CASSHRQGLNQPQHF
DNA: TGTGCCAGTAGCCATCGACAGGGCCTCAATCAGCCCCAGCATTTT
D: TRBD1
size: few
V: TRBV19
J: TRBJ1-5

CDR3: CASSPRARAEAFF
DNA: TGTGCCAGCAGTCCCCGAGCCAGGGCTGAAGCTTTCTTT
D: -
size: -
V: TRBV27
J: TRBJ1-1

CDR3: CALMRTGTSYEQYF
DNA: TGTGCCTTGATGAGGACAGGGACATCCTACGAGCAGTACTTC
D: TRBD1
size: -
V: TRBV30
J: TRBJ2-7

CDR3: CASSLGGGTGVYEQYF
DNA: TGTGCCAGCAGCTTGGGAGGTGGGACAGGGGTTTACGAGCAGTACTTC
D: TRBD1
size: many
V: TRBV7-6
J: TRBJ2-7

CDR3: CATSDPSASTDTQYF
DNA: TGTGCCACCAGTGATCCGTCGGCTAGCACAGATACGCAGTATTTT
D: -
size: -
V: TRBV24-1
J: TRBJ2-3

CDR3: CASSLQGLGDYEQYF
DNA: TGTGCCAGCAGCTTGCAGGGACTTGGAGACTACGAGCAGTACTTC
D: -
size: -
V: TRBV6-1
J: TRBJ2-7

CDR3: CAISDRRGALQETQYF
DNA: TGTGCCATCAGTGACCGGCGGGGGGCCCTCCAAGAGACCCAGTACTTC
D: TRBD2
size: few
V: TRBV10-3
J: TRBJ2-5

CDR3: CASSLDYSNQPQHF
DNA: TGCGCCAGCAGCTTGGATTATAGCAATCAGCCCCAGCATTTT
D: -
size: many
V: TRBV5-1
J: TRBJ1-5

CDR3: CASSLAGGLKKQYF
DNA: TGTGCCAGCAGTTTAGCGGGAGGTCTTAAGAAGCAGTACTTC
D: -
size: -
V: TRBV12-3/TRBV12-4
J: TRBJ2-7

CDR3: CSVEGLVDREDNEQYF
DNA: TGCAGCGTTGAAGGTCTGGTCGACAGGGAGGACAACGAGCAGTACTTC
D: -
size: -
V: TRBV29-1
J: TRBJ2-7

CDR3: CSVLAGARWGTDTQYF
DNA: TGCAGCGTTTTAGCGGGAGCCCGGTGGGGCACAGATACGCAGTATTTT
D: TRBD2
size: -
V: TRBV29-1
J: TRBJ2-3

CDR3: CASSLFLAGDRRYNEQFF
DNA: TGTGCCAGCAGCTTATTCCTAGCGGGTGATAGAAGGTACAATGAGCAGTTCTTC
D: TRBD2
size: -
V: TRBV7-2
J: TRBJ2-1

CDR3: CSASSGTSGRDTQYF
DNA: TGCAGTGCTAGTTCCGGGACTAGCGGGAGGGATACGCAGTATTTT
D: TRBD2
size: many
V: TRBV20-1
J: TRBJ2-3

CDR3: CAWSVQAGKTQYF
DNA: TGTGCCTGGAGTGTACAAGCGGGGAAGACCCAGTACTTC
D: TRBD2
size: many
V: TRBV30
J: TRBJ2-5